The rows below give T cell receptor beta chains drawn from one sample of a study of shared clonotypes between healthy human individuals. Using immunoSEQ multiplex PCR, the repertoire was profiled, and TCRdb retains in-frame clones only, with some absent. Of over 800,000 clones listed, over 90% are singletons. Sequences were obtained from naive CD8+ T cells sorted from blood. These TCRs come from a man in his thirties or forties in good health. The CDR3 runs from the conserved cysteine through the conserved F or W.

V: TRBV15; J: TRBJ2-1; CDR3: CATSRVNVGDSDNEQFF
V: TRBV6-4; J: TRBJ2-1; CDR3: CASRGGTTDNEQFF
V: TRBV30; J: TRBJ2-7; CDR3: CAWSLGGRNEQYF
V: TRBV7-9; J: TRBJ2-7; CDR3: CASSLGAHEQYF
V: TRBV7-9; J: TRBJ1-3; CDR3: CAIWLGNTIYF
V: TRBV9; J: TRBJ2-2; CDR3: CASSVWGAESFAGELFF
V: TRBV7-6; J: TRBJ2-7; CDR3: CASSSGTGNYEQYF
V: TRBV14; J: TRBJ2-3; CDR3: CASSQIGARGGPTDTQYF
V: TRBV5-4; J: TRBJ2-1; CDR3: CASSHGTGPSRGDEQFF
V: TRBV9; J: TRBJ2-3; CDR3: CASGGGTQYF
V: TRBV7-6; J: TRBJ2-3; CDR3: CASSLELGITDTQYF
V: TRBV14; J: TRBJ2-1; CDR3: CASSHGTGFYEQFF
V: TRBV7-9; J: TRBJ2-2; CDR3: CASSYDPTGELFF
V: TRBV13; J: TRBJ1-2; CDR3: CASSQRPDRVGGYTF
V: TRBV7-9; J: TRBJ2-3; CDR3: CASSPQRGALTDTQYF
V: TRBV29-1; J: TRBJ2-7; CDR3: CSVTPTGEGYEQYF
V: TRBV2; J: TRBJ2-1; CDR3: CATLDYFTNEQFF
V: TRBV4-1; J: TRBJ1-1; CDR3: CASSQVQGDTEAFF
V: TRBV27; J: TRBJ1-5; CDR3: CASSLNGQPQHF
V: TRBV4-3; J: TRBJ1-1; CDR3: CASSQDTGQNTEAFF
V: TRBV27; J: TRBJ1-1; CDR3: CASSSMGGTEAFF
V: TRBV27; J: TRBJ2-5; CDR3: CASSLSPGHLRETQYF
V: TRBV27; J: TRBJ2-1; CDR3: CASKTGQGFSSYNEQFF
V: TRBV4-1; J: TRBJ2-7; CDR3: CASSGGTAAYEQYF
V: TRBV27; J: TRBJ2-1; CDR3: CASSLAGGYNEQFF
V: TRBV7-3; J: TRBJ2-3; CDR3: CASSFVSTDTQYF
V: TRBV7-9; J: TRBJ1-1; CDR3: CASSPHRGRMNTEAFF
V: TRBV28; J: TRBJ1-2; CDR3: CASSFPGQPNF
V: TRBV30; J: TRBJ2-1; CDR3: CAFSLGTRQFYNEQFF
V: TRBV4-1; J: TRBJ2-7; CDR3: CASSPRDGAYEQYF
V: TRBV27; J: TRBJ2-7; CDR3: CASSTAGTGIYEQYF
V: TRBV7-3; J: TRBJ2-2; CDR3: CASSLGVGELFF
V: TRBV27; J: TRBJ2-1; CDR3: CASRYGLPYNEQFF
V: TRBV6-1; J: TRBJ1-4; CDR3: CASSDMTGATNEKLFF
V: TRBV9; J: TRBJ2-3; CDR3: CASSVMQRGTDTQYF
V: TRBV6-4; J: TRBJ1-1; CDR3: CANPASGDTEAFF
V: TRBV7-8; J: TRBJ2-7; CDR3: CASSLDSSGIYEQYF
V: TRBV9; J: TRBJ2-3; CDR3: CASSVVGGTTSTDTQYF
V: TRBV29-1; J: TRBJ2-3; CDR3: CSVEGAPGQGLATQYF
V: TRBV29-1; J: TRBJ1-2; CDR3: CSVEVSKTERNYGYTF